This TCR beta chain was profiled in a study of cytomegalovirus exposure and HLA in healthy donors (dated by TCRdb to about 2017). In the study overall: In an earlier analysis of under 750 of the donors, 250 to 300 Gb of sequence data and 100 million or so unique TCR beta sequences from about 179 million T cells were reported. Approximately 310 gigabases of sequencing data and approximately 85 million unique TCR sequences were included in an early release covering 550 to 800 HLA-typed donors. Of the 300 to 500 genotyped donors, roughly 76% were placed in the genetic ancestry cluster associated with self-reported Caucasian donors. The study aimed to test whether signatures of past pathogen exposure could be identified by cataloging public T cell receptors. Using immunosequencing, the study profiled T cell repertoires from around 670 subjects and related those repertoires to cytomegalovirus serostatus. Along with the approximately 700-subject first cohort, a separate validation cohort of over a hundred different subjects was used. To predict cytomegalovirus infection status, the study brought together high-throughput TCR immunosequencing, statistical association of individual TCRs with disease status, and machine learning. In a later analysis, previously published TCR beta repertoires from 666 donors were re-analyzed and high-resolution HLA genotyping was added so that TCR occurrence patterns could be studied. In the later analysis, no new phenotypic data were used to find candidate immune exposures; instead, reliance was placed on TCR beta sequences and their occurrence across donors. An earlier analysis of fewer than 700 of the donors applied high-throughput TCR beta sequencing to assess whether each TCR beta V gene segment acted as functional or pseudogenic. Donor age, sex, ethnicity and CMV serostatus were compiled together with the repertoire data. A later genetic analysis used genome-wide SNP genotypes for about 65% of the roughly 670 donors, treating that subset as a discovery cohort. Every discovery cohort repertoire had been produced on one sequencing platform. HLA typing included class I and class II loci at four-digit resolution. Typing coverage differed by locus: A, B, C, DRB1 and DQB1 were typed in roughly 620-630 donors, DQA1 in 522, DPA1 in 600 to 610, and DPB1 in 450 to 480. Four or five DR-DQ haplotypes were treated as single units for association and clustering because of strong linkage in the cohort. On average, roughly 250,000 unique TCR beta nucleotide sequences were sequenced per donor among a few hundred genotyped donors of the cohort, with roughly 19% of those sequences being non-productive.

The cohort comprised several hundred healthy bone marrow donors. All cohort members were sampled while nominally healthy, although unrecorded immune exposures were likely present. The donor tested CMV seronegative and was one of the 352 seronegative cohort members. A peripheral blood sample was collected from each donor, and TCR beta sequencing was performed on peripheral blood mononuclear cells. The Qiagen DNeasy Blood Extraction Kit was used to extract genomic DNA from the blood cell samples. Note on this clone: Its cognate antigen has yet to be identified. No base quality values were provided; no much bigger clone lies one nucleotide off.

Findings and caveats that apply to the study as a whole: In a later analysis, TCR association rates were found to vary across HLA loci, with the most associated TCRs seen for DRB1 alleles and the fewest for HLA-C alleles. The sequencing pipeline was judged likely to have produced a cluster of highly shared sequence variants as a technical artifact. Sequencing depth was assumed to be roughly uniform across donors in the presence/absence analyses, though that assumption may not hold. According to a later analysis, parvovirus B19, influenza, CMV and Epstein-Barr virus appeared linked to several top co-occurrence clusters. This cohort had only TCR beta chains sequenced, and the lack of alpha or paired-chain data limited which features could be detected. When HLA alleles, especially DR and DQ, strongly co-occurred, TCR associations were difficult to assign to individual alleles. Most CMV-associated TCR beta chains appeared to be HLA-restricted in a later analysis, and the HLA associations seemed to be driven largely by CMV exposure. It was suggested by the authors that the approach could potentially be generalized to other disease states and immunological phenotypes. An association between a missense DCLRE1C variant and V-gene and J-gene trimming of TCR beta chains was found in a later genetic analysis and replicated in an independent cohort. A further reported finding was that TCR beta sequences accurately predicted the HLA-A and HLA-B alleles for most subjects in the first cohort. Because counts were too low, 15 to 20 rarely observed V segments, including chromosome 9 orphons, were excluded from the earlier analysis of under 650 of the donors. Most TCR sequences were observed very rarely across donors, whereas some public TCRs were present in many individuals. CMV serostatus was the only immune exposure information available for the cohort. According to a later genetic analysis, donors in an Asian-associated ancestry cluster had fewer N-insertions in productive TCRs than the roughly 670-donor mean. Broadly in line with IMGT annotations, most TCR beta V segments showed up in productive rearrangements about 87% or about 30% of the time in an earlier analysis of some 590 of the donors. A later analysis found that HLA-associated TCR beta chains were more clonally expanded and had lower generation probabilities than equally common non-associated chains. HLA typing was unavailable for some donors at each locus, so association tests used only the typed subset. In vitro tests confirmed that three of the cytomegalovirus-associated TCR beta chains recognize cytomegalovirus antigens. A total of 150 or so TCR beta chains were listed by the study as associated with cytomegalovirus. Correlated functional status among segregating V segments might be attributable to linkage disequilibrium, but an unknown experimental factor could not be ruled out. The 87-base-pair reads could not distinguish some IMGT-functional V segments, including TRBV6-2 and TRBV6-3, so those segments were excluded. The classifier was reported to diagnose cytomegalovirus status with high specificity and sensitivity in both the original cohort and the validation cohort. At a false discovery rate of 0.05, a later analysis linked some 18,000 TCR beta sequences to specific HLA alleles.

The germline V gene specifies MDHEN as CDR1 and SYDVKM as CDR2. The CDR3, from cysteine to phenylalanine, totals 16 residues. The sequence is cut down to CDR3 DNA, 48 bases in frame from base 1. V sheds 1 base and J sheds 3 bases, leaving 15 bases between their ends. Library creation used the immunoSEQ multiplex PCR assay. The multiplex PCR relied on a mix of 60 forward primers for TCR Vbeta segments and 13 reverse primers for TCR Jbeta segments. The CDR3 region of rearranged TCR beta genes was amplified from genomic DNA by a multiplex PCR assay. The amplified TCR beta libraries were sequenced on the Illumina HiSeq System as 87-base-pair reads. On the study's bioinformatics: Across the 600 to 700 repertoires, a later analysis counted roughly 84 million unique TCR beta chains, around 10 million of which were shared by at least two donors. To remove PCR and sequencing errors, raw reads were error-corrected and collapsed into unique sequences using a nearest-neighbor algorithm that merged closely related sequences. CDR3 sequences were aligned to IMGT reference sequences to assign V, D and J gene segments. Each retained sequence needed at least a six-nucleotide match to both a V gene segment and a J gene segment. Rearrangements were called productive when the CDR3 lacked stop codons and stayed in frame with V and J; all others were non-productive. CDR3 was defined by IMGT convention, running from the second conserved V-encoded cysteine to the conserved J-encoded phenylalanine. In an earlier analysis of more than 550 of the donors, sequences lacking an unambiguous match to a single V gene segment were excluded. An earlier analysis of a few hundred of the donors called V segments functional above 56.7% productive rearrangements and segregating when the between-donor standard deviation exceeded 5%. A statistical classification framework was built to diagnose cytomegalovirus status from the catalog of TCR beta chain sequences. In a later analysis, TCR nucleotide sequences were compared against IMGT/GENE-DB human TR gene sequences so that V and J genes could be assigned. Using the TCRdist pipeline, a later analysis assigned CDR3 sequences along with most-parsimonious VDJ recombination scenarios. In a later analysis, each TCR beta chain was defined by its CDR3 amino acid sequence together with its V-gene family, and reads without a unique V-gene family were excluded. A later analysis removed 592 highly shared, low-generation-probability nucleotide sequences to deal with suspected cross-contamination and a sequencing artifact. For each public chain, a later analysis derived a clonal expansion index from normalized ranks of inferred template counts within each repertoire. In a later analysis, generation probabilities were computed using a VDJ recombination model fitted to out-of-frame rearrangements, and the results were checked against IGoR. In a later analysis, hypergeometric tests were used to score TCR-TCR, TCR-HLA and TCR-CMV co-occurrence, with a repertoire-size bias correction applied to TCR pairs. A later analysis estimated false discovery rates by permuting HLA or CMV assignments 20 times. A later analysis grouped co-occurring TCRs with DBSCAN, adding TCRdist sequence similarity when clustering within HLA-allele-positive subsets. For co-occurrence clustering, repertoires with fewer than 30,000 or more than 120,000 public chains were excluded, along with a handful of repertoires with anomalous nucleotide sharing. Held by TCRdb, this immuneACCESS table contains in-frame sequences only and omits some clones. Under half of the omission traces to an unresolved V gene where checked; the cause of the rest is unknown. V and J calls and clone size are those listed in that table; D and trimming were worked out from the DNA. The sample table lists 95,000 to 150,000 clones, approximately 80% of them with a count of one. The ten top clones hold over 0.2% of the sample.

The source of this sequence is a man between 50 and 59 years old in good health and CMV-seronegative. The chain uses TRBV28 and TRBJ1-1; the D gene is perhaps TRBD1, from 5 matching bases. The sample was PBMCs. The CDR3 has the sequence CASSLSGGTLDTEAFF. The nucleotide sequence is given as TGTGCCAGCAGTTTATCCGGGGGGACCCTCGACACTGAAGCTTTCTTT.